The present TCR beta chain was sequenced within a study of blood T cell repertoires in COVID-19. Study as a whole: T cells, B-cell-depleted T cells, or PBMCs provided the cDNA or gDNA that served as material.

Germline lookup yields CDR1 SGHVS and CDR2 FNYEAQ. Trimming took 4 bases from V and 5 from J; bases not matched to a gene: 9. This CDR3 contains 15 residues. Clinical histories supplied by participants themselves formed the basis of cohort assignment. The study recruited exposed participants who had met a COVID-19 case within 2 weeks before entry. In the original analysis: Estimated nucleated cell counts came from reference gene primer amplification. Method: immunoSEQ multiplex PCR; TCRdb's copy keeps in-frame clones and lacks some. V, J and clone size derive from that table, while D and trimming were established from the DNA sequence. This sample yields a few hundred thousand clones, of which about 88% are seen a single time; 1.2% to 1.5% belongs to the top ten.

The receptor was derived from a woman between 18 and 29 years old who had been exposed to COVID-19. What was sequenced was PBMCs or T cells enriched from blood (not recorded which). The chain employs TRBV7-6 and TRBJ2-5, with 8 bases that match TRBD2. The CDR3 here is CASSSSGGAPETQYF. DNA for the CDR3: TGTGCCAGCAGCTCCTCCGGGGGGGCCCCCGAGACCCAGTACTTC. The variable domain in full, with the rest retrieved from reference TRBV7-6 and TRBJ2-5, is GAGVSQSPRYKVTKRGQDVALRCDPISGHVSLYWYRQALGQGPEFLTYFNYEAQQDKSGLPNDRFSAERPEGSISTLTIQRTEQRDSAMYRCASSSSGGAPETQYFGPGTRLLVL.